This T cell receptor beta chain stems from a study of blood T cell repertoires in COVID-19. About the research overall: Sample material is recorded as cDNA or gDNA derived from T cells, B-cell-depleted T cells, or PBMCs.

The germline V gene has CDR1 LNHDA and CDR2 SQIVND (reference sequence). Between the trimmed V and J ends, which lost 5 bases and 0 bases, there was a span of 10 bases. The CDR3 runs 14 residues. Original processing notes: Reference gene primer amplification in the assay estimated nucleated cell counts. The assay was immunoSEQ multiplex PCR, and TCRdb's table has in-frame clones only and misses some. V, J and clone size are those of that table, while D and trimming were read from the DNA. The profile shows approximately 50,000 clones, 84% of them singletons. The V and J genes are TRBV19 and TRBJ1-1; D possibly corresponds to TRBD1 (6 bases). This receptor was identified in a man in his 70s with active COVID-19. What was sequenced was peripheral blood. The CDR3 sequence: CASSLRGLNTEAFF. The CDR3 DNA reads as TGTGCCAGTAGTCTCAGGGGCCTGAACACTGAAGCTTTCTTT. The complete variable domain, with remaining parts taken from reference TRBV19 and TRBJ1-1, reads DGGITQSPKYLFRKEGQNVTLSCEQNLNHDAMYWYRQDPGQGLRLIYYSQIVNDFQKGDIAEGYSVSREKKESFPLTVTSAQKNPTAFYLCASSLRGLNTEAFFGQGTRLTVV.